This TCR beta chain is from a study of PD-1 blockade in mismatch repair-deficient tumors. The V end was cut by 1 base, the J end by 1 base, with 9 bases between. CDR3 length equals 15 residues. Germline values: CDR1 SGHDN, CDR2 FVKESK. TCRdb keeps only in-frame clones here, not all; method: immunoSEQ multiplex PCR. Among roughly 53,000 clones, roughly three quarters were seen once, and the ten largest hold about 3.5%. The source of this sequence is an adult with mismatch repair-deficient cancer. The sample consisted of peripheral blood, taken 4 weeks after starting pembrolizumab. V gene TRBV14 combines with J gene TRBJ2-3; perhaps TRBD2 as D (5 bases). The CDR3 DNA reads TGTGCCAGCAGCCAAGCTAGCTACGGCACAGATACGCAGTATTTT. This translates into CASSQASYGTDTQYF.